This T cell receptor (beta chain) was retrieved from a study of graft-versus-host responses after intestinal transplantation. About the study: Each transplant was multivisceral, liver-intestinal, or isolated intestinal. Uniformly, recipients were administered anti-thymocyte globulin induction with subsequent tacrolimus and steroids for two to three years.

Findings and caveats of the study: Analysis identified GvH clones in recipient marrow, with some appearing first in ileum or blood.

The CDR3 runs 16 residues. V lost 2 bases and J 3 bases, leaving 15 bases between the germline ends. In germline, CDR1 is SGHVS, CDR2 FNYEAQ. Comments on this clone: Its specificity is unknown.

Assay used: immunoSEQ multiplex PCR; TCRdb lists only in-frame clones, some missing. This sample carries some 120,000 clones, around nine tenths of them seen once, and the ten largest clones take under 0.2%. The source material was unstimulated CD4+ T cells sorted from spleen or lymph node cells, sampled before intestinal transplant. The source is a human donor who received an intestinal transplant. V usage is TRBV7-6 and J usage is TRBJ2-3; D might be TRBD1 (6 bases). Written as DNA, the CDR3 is TGTGCCAGCAGCTTATATGGGGGCAGCACAACAGATACGCAGTATTTT. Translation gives CASSLYGGSTTDTQYF.